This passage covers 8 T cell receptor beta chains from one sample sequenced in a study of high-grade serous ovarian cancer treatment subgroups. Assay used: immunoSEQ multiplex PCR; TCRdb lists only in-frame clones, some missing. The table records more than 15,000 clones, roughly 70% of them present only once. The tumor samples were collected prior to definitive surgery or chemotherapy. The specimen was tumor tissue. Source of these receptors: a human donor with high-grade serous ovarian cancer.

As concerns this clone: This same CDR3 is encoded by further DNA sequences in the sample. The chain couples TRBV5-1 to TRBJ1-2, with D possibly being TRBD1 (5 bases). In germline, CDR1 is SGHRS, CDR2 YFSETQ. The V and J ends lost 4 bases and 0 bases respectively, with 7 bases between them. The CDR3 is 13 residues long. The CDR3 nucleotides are TGCGCCAGCAGCACGGGGGCTAACTATGGCTACACCTTC. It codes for CASSTGANYGYTF. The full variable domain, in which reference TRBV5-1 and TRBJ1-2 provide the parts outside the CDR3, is KAGVTQTPRYLIKTRGQQVTLSCSPISGHRSVSWYQQTPGQGLQFLFEYFSETQRNKGNFPGRFSGRQFSNSRSEMNVSTLELGDSALYLCASSTGANYGYTFGSGTRLTVV.

The CDR3 coding sequence is TGTGCCAGTAGTATAGATACTCTCCCGGGACGTGAAAAACTGTTTTTT. As protein: CASSIDTLPGREKLFF. The V call is TRBV19, the J call TRBJ1-4; D might be TRBD1 (5 bases). The CDR3 loop spans 16 amino acids. Germline-derived CDR1 and CDR2 are LNHDA and SQIVND (reference sequence). The V and J ends lost 0 bases and 7 bases respectively, with 15 bases between them.

The CDR3, as DNA: TGTGCCAGCAGTTACACTACGGGACAGGGGGCGTCTGGCTACACCTTC. It specifies CASSYTTGQGASGYTF. The chain joins TRBV6-5 to TRBJ1-2; 12 bases match TRBD1. Germline CDR1 and CDR2: MNHEY and SVGAGI. The CDR3 is made up of 16 amino acids. Germline trimming cut 2 bases from V and 7 bases from J; bases unmatched to any gene: 8.

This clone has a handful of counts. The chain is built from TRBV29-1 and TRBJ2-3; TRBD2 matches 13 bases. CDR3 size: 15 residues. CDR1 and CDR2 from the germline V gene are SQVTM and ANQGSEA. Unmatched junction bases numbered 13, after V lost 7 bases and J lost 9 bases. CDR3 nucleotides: TGCAGCGCCGCCGGGACTAGCGGGGCAAGGGGGACGCAGTATTTT. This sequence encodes CSAAGTSGARGTQYF.

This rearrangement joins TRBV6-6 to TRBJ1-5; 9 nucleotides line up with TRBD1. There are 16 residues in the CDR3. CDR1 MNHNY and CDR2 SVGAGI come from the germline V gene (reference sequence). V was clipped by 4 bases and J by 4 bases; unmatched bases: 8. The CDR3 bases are TGTGCCAGCAGTTCAACGGACAGGGGCGGGAATCAGCCCCAGCATTTT. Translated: CASSSTDRGGNQPQHF.

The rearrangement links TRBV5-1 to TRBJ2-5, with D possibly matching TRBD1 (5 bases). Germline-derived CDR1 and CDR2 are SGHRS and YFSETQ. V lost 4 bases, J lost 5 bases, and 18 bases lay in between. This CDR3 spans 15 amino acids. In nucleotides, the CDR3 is TGCGCCAGCAGCCCCTATTCAGGGATTGGGGAGACCCAGTACTTC. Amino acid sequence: CASSPYSGIGETQYF.

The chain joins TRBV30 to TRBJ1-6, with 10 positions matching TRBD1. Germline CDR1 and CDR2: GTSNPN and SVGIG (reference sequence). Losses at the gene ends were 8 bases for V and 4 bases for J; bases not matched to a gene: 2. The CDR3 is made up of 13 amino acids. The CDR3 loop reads CAGDRGYNSPLHF. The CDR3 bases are TGTGCCGGGGACAGGGGTTATAATTCACCCCTCCACTTT.

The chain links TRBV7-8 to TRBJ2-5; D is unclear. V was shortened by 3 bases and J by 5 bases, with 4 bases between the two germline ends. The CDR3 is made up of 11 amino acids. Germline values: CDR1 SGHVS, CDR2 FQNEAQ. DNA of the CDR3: TGTGCCAGCAGCTTTAGTGAGACCCAGTACTTC. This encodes CASSFSETQYF.